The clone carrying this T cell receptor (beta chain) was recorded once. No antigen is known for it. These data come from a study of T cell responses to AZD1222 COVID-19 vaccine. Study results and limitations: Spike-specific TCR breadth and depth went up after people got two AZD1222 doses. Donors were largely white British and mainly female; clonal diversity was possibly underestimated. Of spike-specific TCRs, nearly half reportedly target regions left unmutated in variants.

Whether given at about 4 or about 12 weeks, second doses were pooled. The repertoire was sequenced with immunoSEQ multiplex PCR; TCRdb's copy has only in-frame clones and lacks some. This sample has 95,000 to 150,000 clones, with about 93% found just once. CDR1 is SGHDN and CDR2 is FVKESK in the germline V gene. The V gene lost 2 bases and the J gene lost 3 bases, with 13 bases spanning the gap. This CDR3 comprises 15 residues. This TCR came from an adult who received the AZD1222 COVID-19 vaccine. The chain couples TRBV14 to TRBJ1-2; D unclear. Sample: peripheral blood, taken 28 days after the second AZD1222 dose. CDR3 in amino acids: CASSQNPFSHYGYTF. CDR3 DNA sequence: TGTGCCAGCAGCCAAAATCCGTTCTCCCACTATGGCTACACCTTC.